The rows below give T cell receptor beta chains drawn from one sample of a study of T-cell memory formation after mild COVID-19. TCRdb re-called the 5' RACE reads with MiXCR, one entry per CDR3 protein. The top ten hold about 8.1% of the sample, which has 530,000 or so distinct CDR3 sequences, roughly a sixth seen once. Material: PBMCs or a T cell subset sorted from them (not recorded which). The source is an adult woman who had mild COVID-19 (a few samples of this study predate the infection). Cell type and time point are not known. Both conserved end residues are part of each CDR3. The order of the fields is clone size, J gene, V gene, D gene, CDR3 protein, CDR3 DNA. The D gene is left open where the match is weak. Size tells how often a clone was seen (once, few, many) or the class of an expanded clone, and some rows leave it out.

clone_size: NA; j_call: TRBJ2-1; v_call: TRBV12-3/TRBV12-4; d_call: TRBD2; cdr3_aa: CASSQLAGGAYNEQFF; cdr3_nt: TGTGCCAGCAGTCAGCTAGCGGGAGGGGCATACAATGAGCAGTTCTTC
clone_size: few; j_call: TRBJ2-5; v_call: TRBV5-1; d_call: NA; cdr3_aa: CASSSGGGKETQYF; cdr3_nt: TGCGCCAGCAGCTCCGGTGGGGGCAAAGAGACCCAGTACTTC
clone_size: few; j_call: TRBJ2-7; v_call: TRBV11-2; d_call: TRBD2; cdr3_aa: CASSLELAGLKYF; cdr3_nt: TGTGCCAGCAGCTTAGAACTAGCGGGACTCAAGTACTTC
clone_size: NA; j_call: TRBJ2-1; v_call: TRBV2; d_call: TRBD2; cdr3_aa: CASSEEAGGRSEQFF; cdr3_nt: TGTGCCAGCAGTGAGGAAGCGGGAGGGCGAAGTGAGCAGTTCTTC
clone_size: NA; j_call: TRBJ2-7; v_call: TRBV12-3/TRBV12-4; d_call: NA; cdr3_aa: CASTPRGLDFGEQYF; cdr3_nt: TGTGCCAGCACCCCGCGGGGATTGGACTTTGGCGAGCAGTACTTC
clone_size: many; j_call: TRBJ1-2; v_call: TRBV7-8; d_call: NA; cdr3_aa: CASSLDRGAYGYTF; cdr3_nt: TGTGCCAGCAGCTTAGACCGGGGGGCCTATGGCTACACCTTC
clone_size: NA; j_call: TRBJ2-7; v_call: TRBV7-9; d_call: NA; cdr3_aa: CASSLVGAYTYEQYF; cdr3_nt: TGTGCCAGCAGCTTAGTCGGGGCGTACACCTACGAGCAGTACTTC
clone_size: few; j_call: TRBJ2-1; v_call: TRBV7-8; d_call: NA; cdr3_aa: CASSGIGSSYNEQFF; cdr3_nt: TGTGCCAGCAGCGGGATCGGGAGCTCCTACAATGAGCAGTTCTTC
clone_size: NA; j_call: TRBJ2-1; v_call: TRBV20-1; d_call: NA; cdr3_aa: CSARTHLVDSYNEQFF; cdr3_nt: TGCAGTGCTAGAACCCACCTAGTGGACTCCTACAATGAGCAGTTCTTC
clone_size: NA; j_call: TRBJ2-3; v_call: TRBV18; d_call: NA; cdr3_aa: CASSLPVDTQYF; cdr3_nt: TGTGCCAGCTCACTCCCAGTAGATACGCAGTATTTT
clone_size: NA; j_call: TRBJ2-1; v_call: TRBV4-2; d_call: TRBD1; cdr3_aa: CASSHIGTGVNEQFF; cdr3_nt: TGTGCCAGCAGCCATATCGGGACAGGGGTAAATGAGCAGTTCTTC
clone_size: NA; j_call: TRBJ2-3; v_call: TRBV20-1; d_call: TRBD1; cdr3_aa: CSARDLAGGSRSTDTQYF; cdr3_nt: TGCAGTGCTAGAGATCTGGCAGGGGGCTCCCGGTCCACAGATACGCAGTATTTT
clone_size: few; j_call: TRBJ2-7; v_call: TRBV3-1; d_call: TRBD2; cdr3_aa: CASSQVPGGQRGSYEQYF; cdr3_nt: TGTGCCAGCAGCCAAGTCCCGGGTGGGCAGCGGGGTTCCTACGAGCAGTACTTC
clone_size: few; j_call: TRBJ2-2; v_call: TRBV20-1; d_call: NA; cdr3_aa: CSARGHLDTGELFF; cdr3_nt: TGCAGTGCTAGGGGACATTTGGACACCGGGGAGCTGTTTTTT
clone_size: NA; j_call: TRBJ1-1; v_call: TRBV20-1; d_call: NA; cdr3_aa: CSARADVNTEAFF; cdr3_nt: TGCAGTGCTAGAGCGGATGTGAACACTGAAGCTTTCTTT
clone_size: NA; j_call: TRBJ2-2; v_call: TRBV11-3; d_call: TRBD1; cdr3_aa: CASSHRGRRGELFF; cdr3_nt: TGTGCCAGCAGCCACAGGGGCAGACGCGGGGAGCTGTTTTTT